Sequencing of this T cell receptor (beta chain) was carried out in a study of blood T cell repertoires in COVID-19. Study-wide background: Acute-phase and convalescent COVID-19 samples originated in the United States, Italy and Spain. Sources were T cells, B-cell-depleted T cells, or PBMCs; the material itself was cDNA or gDNA.

The junction had 7 bases not matched to a gene; V was cut back by 5 bases and J by 4 bases. The CDR3 is 14 amino acids. CDR1 is MNHEY, CDR2 SVGEGT, per germline. Original handling: Nucleated cell counts were estimated from reference gene primer amplification. Measured with immunoSEQ multiplex PCR; TCRdb has only the in-frame clones, and not every one. The DNA was the basis for D and trimming; V, J and clone size are from that table. The sample has roughly 66,000 clones, over 80% seen once. This clonotype was sampled from a human donor in a cohort sampled during active COVID-19. The sequenced material came from peripheral blood. The chain has TRBV6-2 or TRBV6-3 and TRBJ2-7; 8 nucleotides agree with TRBD2. This CDR3 reads CASSPGGGLYEQYF. As DNA, the CDR3 is TGTGCCAGCAGTCCCGGGGGGGGCTTGTACGAGCAGTACTTC.